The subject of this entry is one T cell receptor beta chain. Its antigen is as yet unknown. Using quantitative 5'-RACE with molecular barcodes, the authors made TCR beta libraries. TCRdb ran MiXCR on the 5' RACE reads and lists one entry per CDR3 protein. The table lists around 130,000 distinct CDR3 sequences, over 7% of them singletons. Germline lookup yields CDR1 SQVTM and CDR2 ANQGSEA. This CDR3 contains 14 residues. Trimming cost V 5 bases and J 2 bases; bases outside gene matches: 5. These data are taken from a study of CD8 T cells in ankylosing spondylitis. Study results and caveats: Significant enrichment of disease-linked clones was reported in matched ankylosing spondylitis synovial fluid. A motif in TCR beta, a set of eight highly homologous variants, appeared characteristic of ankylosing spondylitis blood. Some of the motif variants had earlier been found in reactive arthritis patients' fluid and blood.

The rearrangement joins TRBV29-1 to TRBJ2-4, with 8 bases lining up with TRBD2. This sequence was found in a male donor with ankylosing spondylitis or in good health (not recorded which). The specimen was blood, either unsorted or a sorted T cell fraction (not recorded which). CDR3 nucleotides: TGCAGCGTTACCGGGAGGGGGACCAAAAACATTCAGTACTTC. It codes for CSVTGRGTKNIQYF.